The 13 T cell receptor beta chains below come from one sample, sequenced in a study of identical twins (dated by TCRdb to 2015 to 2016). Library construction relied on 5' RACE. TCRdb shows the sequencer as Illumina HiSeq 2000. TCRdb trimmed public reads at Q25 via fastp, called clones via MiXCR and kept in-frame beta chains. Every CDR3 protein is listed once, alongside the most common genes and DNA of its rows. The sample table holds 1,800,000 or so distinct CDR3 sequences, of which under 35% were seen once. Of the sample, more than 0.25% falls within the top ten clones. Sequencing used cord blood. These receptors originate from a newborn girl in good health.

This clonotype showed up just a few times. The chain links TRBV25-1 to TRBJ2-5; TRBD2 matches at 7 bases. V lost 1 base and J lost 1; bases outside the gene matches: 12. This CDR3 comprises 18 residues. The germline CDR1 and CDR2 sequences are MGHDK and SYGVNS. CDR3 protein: CASSEWPRASGPQETQYF. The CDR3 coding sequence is TGTGCCAGCAGTGAATGGCCCCGAGCTAGCGGACCCCAAGAGACCCAGTACTTC.

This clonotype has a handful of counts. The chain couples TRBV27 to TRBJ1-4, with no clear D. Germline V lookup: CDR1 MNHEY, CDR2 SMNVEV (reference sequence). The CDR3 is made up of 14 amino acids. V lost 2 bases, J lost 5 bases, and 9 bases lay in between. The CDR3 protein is CASSLIGLNEKLFF. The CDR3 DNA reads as TGTGCCAGCAGTTTAATAGGGCTCAATGAAAAACTGTTTTTT.

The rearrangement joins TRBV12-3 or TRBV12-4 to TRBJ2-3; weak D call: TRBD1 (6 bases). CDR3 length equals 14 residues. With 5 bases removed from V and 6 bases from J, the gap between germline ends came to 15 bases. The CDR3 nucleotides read TGTGCCAGCAGTCCCCCACAGGGTGCGGATACGCAGTATTTT. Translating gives CASSPPQGADTQYF.

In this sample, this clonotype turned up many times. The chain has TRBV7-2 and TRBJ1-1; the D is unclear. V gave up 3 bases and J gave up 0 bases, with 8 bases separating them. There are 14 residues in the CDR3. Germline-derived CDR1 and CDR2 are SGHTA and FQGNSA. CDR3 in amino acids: CASSFGRVNTEAFF. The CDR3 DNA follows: TGTGCCAGCAGCTTCGGTCGGGTGAACACTGAAGCTTTCTTT.

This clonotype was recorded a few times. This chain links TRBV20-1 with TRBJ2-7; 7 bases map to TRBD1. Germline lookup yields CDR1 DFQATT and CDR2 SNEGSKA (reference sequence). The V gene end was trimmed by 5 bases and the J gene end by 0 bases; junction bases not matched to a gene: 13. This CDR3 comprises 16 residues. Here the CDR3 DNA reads TGCAGTGCTGCCACGAATAATAGACAGGGCTCCTACGAGCAGTACTTC. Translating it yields CSAATNNRQGSYEQYF.

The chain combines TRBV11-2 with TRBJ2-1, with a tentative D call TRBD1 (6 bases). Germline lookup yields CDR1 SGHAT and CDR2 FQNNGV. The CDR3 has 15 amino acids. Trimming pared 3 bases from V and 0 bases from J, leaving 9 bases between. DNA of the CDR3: TGTGCCAGCAGCTTTGACAGGAGCTCCTACAATGAGCAGTTCTTC. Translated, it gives CASSFDRSSYNEQFF.

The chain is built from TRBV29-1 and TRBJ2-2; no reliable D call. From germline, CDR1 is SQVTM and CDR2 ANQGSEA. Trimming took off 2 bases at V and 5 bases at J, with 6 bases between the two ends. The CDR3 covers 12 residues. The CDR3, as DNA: TGCAGCGTTGAACAGCAAACCGGGGAGCTGTTTTTT. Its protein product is CSVEQQTGELFF.

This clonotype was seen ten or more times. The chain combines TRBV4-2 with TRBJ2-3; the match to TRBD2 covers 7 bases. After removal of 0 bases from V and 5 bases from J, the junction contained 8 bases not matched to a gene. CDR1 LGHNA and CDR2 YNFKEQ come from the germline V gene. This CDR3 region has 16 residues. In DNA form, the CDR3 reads TGTGCCAGCAGCCAAGAGGCTAGCGGCGCCCTAGATACGCAGTATTTT. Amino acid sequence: CASSQEASGALDTQYF.

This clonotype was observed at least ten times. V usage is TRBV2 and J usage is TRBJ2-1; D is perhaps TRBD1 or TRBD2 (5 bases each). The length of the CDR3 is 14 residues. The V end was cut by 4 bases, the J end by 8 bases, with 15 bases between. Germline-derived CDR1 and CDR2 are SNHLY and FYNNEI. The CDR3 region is CASSVNGMGDEQFF. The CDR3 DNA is TGTGCCAGCAGTGTGAATGGGATGGGGGATGAGCAGTTCTTC.

This chain's CDR3 is CSALTGVGYEQYF. The CDR3 region has the DNA TGCAGTGCTCTGACGGGGGTGGGTTACGAGCAGTACTTC. V is TRBV20-1 and J is TRBJ2-5; TRBD2 is a possible D gene (6 bases). The J call is uncertain, as TRBJ2-7 better fits the DNA end. The CDR3 is made up of 13 amino acids. The germline V gene encodes CDR1 DFQATT and CDR2 SNEGSKA (reference sequence).

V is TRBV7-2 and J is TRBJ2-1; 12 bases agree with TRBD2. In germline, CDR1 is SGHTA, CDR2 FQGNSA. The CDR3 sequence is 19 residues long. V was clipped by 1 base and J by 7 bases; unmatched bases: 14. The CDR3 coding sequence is TGTGCCAGCAGCTTAGTTCTCCTAGCGGGGGGGCTTCGGGTTAATGAGCAGTTCTTC. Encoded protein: CASSLVLLAGGLRVNEQFF.

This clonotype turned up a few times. CDR3 residues: CATSDSPGLAGDEQFF. CDR3 nucleotide sequence: TGTGCCACCAGTGATTCTCCGGGACTAGCGGGAGACGAGCAGTTCTTC. This chain connects TRBV24-1 to TRBJ2-1; 14 nucleotides agree with TRBD2. V was clipped by 2 bases and J by 10 bases; unmatched bases: 6. There are 16 residues in the CDR3. Germline loops: CDR1 KGHDR, CDR2 SFDVKD.

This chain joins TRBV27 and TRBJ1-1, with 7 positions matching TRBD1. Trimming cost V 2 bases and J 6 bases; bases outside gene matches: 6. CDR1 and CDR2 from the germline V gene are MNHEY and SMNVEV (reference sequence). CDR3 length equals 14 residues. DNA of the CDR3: TGTGCCAGCAGTTTAACACAGGGGAGGGCTGAAGCTTTCTTT. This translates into CASSLTQGRAEAFF.